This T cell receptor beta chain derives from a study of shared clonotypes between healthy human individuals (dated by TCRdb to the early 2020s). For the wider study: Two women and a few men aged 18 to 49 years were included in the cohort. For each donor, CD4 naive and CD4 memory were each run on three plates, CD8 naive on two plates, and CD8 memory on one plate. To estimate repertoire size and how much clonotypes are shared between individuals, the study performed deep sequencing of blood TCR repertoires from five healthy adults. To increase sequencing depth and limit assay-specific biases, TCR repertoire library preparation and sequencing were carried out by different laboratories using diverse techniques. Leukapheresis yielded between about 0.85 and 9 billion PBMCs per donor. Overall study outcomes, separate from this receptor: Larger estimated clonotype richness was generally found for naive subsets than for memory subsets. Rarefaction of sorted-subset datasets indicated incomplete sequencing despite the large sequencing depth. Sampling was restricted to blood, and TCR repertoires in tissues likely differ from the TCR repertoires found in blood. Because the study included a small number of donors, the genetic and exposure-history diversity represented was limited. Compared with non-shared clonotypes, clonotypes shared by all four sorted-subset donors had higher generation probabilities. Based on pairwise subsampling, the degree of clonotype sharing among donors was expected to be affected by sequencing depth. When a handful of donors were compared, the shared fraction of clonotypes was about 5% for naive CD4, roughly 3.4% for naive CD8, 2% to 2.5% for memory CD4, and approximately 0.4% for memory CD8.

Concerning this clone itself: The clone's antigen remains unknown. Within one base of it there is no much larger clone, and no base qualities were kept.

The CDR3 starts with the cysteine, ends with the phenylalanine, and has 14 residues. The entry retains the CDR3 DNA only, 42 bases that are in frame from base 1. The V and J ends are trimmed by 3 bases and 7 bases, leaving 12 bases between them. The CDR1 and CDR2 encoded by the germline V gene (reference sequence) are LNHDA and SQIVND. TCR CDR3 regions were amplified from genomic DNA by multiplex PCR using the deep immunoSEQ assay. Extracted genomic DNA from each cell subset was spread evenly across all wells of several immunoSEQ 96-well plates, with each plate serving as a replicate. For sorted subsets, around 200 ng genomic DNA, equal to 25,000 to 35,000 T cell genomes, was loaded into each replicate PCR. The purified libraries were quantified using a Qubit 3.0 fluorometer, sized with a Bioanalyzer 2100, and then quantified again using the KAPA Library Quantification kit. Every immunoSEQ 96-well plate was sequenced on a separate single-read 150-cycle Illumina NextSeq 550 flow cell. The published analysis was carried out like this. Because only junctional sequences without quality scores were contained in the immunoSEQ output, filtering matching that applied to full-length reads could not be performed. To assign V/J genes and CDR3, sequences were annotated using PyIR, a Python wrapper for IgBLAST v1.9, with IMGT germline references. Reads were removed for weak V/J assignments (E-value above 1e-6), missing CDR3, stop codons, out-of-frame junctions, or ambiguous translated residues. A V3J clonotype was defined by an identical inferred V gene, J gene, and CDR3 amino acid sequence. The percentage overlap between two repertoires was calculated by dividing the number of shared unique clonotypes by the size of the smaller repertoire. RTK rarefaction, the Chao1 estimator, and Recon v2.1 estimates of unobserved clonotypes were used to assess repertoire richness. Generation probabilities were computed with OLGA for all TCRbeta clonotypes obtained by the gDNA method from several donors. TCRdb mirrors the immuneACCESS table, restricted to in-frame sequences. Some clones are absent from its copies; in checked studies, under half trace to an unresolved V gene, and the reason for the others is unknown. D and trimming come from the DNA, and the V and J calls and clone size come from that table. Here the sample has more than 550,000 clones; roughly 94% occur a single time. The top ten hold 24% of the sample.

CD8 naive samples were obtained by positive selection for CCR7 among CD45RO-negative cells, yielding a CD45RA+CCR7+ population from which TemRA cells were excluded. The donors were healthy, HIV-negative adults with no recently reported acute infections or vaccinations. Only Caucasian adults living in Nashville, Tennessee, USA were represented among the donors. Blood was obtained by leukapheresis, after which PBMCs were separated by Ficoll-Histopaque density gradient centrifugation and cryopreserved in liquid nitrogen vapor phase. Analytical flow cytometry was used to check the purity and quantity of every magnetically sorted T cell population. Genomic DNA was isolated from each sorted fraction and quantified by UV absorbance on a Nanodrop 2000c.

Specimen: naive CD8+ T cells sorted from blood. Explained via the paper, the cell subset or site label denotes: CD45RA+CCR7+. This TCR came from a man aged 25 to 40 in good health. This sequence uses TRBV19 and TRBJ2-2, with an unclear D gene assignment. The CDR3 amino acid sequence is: CASSILLGYGELFF. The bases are TGTGCCAGTAGTATTCTATTGGGATACGGGGAGCTGTTTTTT.